The T cell receptor (beta chain) described here comes from a study of regulatory T cells in long-lasting Graves disease. Trimming pared 4 bases from V and 8 bases from J, leaving 21 bases between. The CDR3 contains 15 residues. Germline lookup yields CDR1 SQVTM and CDR2 ANQGSEA. Regarding time point: newly diagnosed GD, antithyroid drugs for less than 3 months. Extracted RNA from PBMCs served as the source of the TCR library. In this sample, this clonotype turned up many times. In building TCR beta libraries, iRepertoire HTBI primers were used together with Arm-PCR of CDR3 regions. Per the study methods: Looking across samples, the authors found some 67 TRBV and approximately 13 TRBJ segments. TCRdb processed the multiplex PCR reads anew with MiXCR; each CDR3 protein has one entry. The V and J calls follow TCRdb's processing rather than the paper's. The table has under 800,000 distinct CDR3 sequences, 15% to 20% seen once.

These data were likewise used in another study, on T cells in Graves' hyperthyroidism and ophthalmopathy. This second study says: During a first-round RT-PCR of the TCR CDR3, the HTBI primer set was used.

The chain uses TRBV29-1 and TRBJ2-1; D gene unclear. The sequenced sample was peripheral blood mononuclear cells (PBMCs), obtained at new diagnosis, from a patient treated with antithyroid drugs. This clonotype was sampled from a woman aged 30 to 39 with Graves disease. The CDR3 region is CSVGILTVPIYEQFF. Written as DNA, the CDR3 is TGCAGCGTTGGAATCCTCACGGTCCCGATCTATGAGCAGTTCTTC.